This T cell receptor (beta chain) was recovered during a study of blood T cell repertoires in COVID-19 (dated by TCRdb to between 2020 and 2021). Background for the entire study: The collaborator samples originated in the United States, Italy and Spain and spanned the acute and convalescent phases of COVID-19. The material from the prospective study consisted of cDNA or gDNA derived from T cells, B-cell-depleted T cells, or PBMCs. Where available, HLA class I and class II types were obtained from metadata supplied by the sample provider rather than from assay-based typing. Samples came from the ongoing ImmuneRACE study (first 160 participants) plus 1,254 subjects from 6 global collaborators. Deeply sampled blood TCRbeta repertoires from subjects exposed to, actively infected with, or recovered from COVID-19 were included in the dataset. Sample metadata almost always included a de-identified subject ID, COVID-19 status, age in years and sex. A freely available public database, intended as a resource for researchers studying the immune response to SARS-CoV-2, is where the repertoires were released.

Results and caveats for the whole study, not just this receptor: The quantity of clinical and demographic metadata differed by source and by participant and was supplied without curation.

A note on this clone: No antigen is known for it. Base qualities were left out, and no much larger clone turns up one base away.

TCRbeta CDR3 regions were amplified from genomic DNA by means of the immunoSEQ Assay, a bias-controlled multiplex PCR. In the source study's methods: The number of nucleated cells in each sample was estimated by amplification of reference gene primers within the assay. To quantify the absolute abundance of each unique TCRbeta CDR3 rearrangement, sequence reads were collapsed and filtered. For each sample, productive Simpson clonality was calculated as the square root of Simpson's diversity index over productive rearrangements. Not all clones reach the TCRdb copy of this immuneACCESS table, which keeps in-frame sequences only. Checked studies attribute under half of the gap to unresolved V genes and leave the rest unexplained. That table furnishes V, J and clone size, whereas the DNA furnished D and trimming. Counted in this sample were 90,000 to 100,000 clones; around 80% of them appeared once. The ten largest clones capture about 9.4% of the sample.

Each collaborating institution followed its own protocols to collect whole blood in K2EDTA tubes. Collaborator samples were shipped for TCRbeta analysis as frozen whole blood, isolated PBMCs, or DNA extracted from either sample type. The junction shows trimming of 7 bases on V and 4 bases on J, and the gene matches do not reach 7 bases of it. CDR1 LNHDA and CDR2 SQIVND are derived from the germline V gene (reference sequence). The CDR3 goes from the cysteine to the phenylalanine over 15 residues. The only DNA kept is the CDR3, 45 bases in frame from the first base. The chain links TRBV19 with TRBJ2-2; TRBD2 matches 9 bases in the middle. Sequencing input: peripheral blood. This receptor was obtained from a man aged 65-85 years with acute or convalescent COVID-19. The CDR3 protein: CASTLAGEGTGELFF. The nucleotides are TGTGCCAGTACCTTAGCGGGAGAAGGCACCGGGGAGCTGTTTTTT.